This paragraph reports one T cell receptor beta chain. V was pared by 0 bases and J by 2 bases, with 4 bases of the junction left unmatched. CDR1 is LNHNV and CDR2 is YYDKDF in the germline V gene (reference sequence). This CDR3 contains 15 residues. Original analysis: Reference gene primer amplification gave estimated nucleated cell counts. TCRdb keeps only in-frame clones here, not all; method: immunoSEQ multiplex PCR. That table supplies the V and J calls and clone size; D and trimming were determined from the DNA. The table records 150,000 to 190,000 clones, approximately 80% of them present only once. This entry comes from a study of blood T cell repertoires in COVID-19. Study-level information: The origin of the acute and convalescent COVID-19 samples was the United States, Italy and Spain. T cells, B-cell-depleted T cells, or PBMCs supplied cDNA or gDNA.

This clonotype originated in a woman older than 75 with acute or convalescent COVID-19. The sample was peripheral blood. The J gene is TRBJ2-7, the V gene TRBV15; 7 bases fit TRBD1. The CDR3 spells CATSRDQTGTYEQYF. Written as DNA, the CDR3 is TGTGCCACCAGCAGAGATCAGACAGGGACCTACGAGCAGTACTTC.